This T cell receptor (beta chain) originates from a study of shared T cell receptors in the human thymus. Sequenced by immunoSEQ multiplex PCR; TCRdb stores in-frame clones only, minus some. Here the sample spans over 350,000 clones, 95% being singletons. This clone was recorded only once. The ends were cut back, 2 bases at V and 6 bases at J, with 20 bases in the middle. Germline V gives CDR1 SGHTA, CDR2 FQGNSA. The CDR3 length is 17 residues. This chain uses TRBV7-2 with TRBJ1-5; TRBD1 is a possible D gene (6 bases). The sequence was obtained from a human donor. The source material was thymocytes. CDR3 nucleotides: TGTGCCAGCAGCTTAACCATAACACAGGGAAGGGGTCAGCCCCAGCATTTT. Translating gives CASSLTITQGRGQPQHF.